These 3 T cell receptor beta chains share one sample of origin, sequenced in a study of PD-1 blockade in classical Hodgkin lymphoma. Noted time point: cycle 4 day 1 (C4D1), after six to seven weeks of nivolumab. Patients all relapsed after autologous stem cell transplantation, and there was variation in brentuximab vedotin exposure. Clones were read by immunoSEQ multiplex PCR, and TCRdb kept only the in-frame ones, dropping some. The profile shows tens of thousands of clones, approximately 80% of them singletons. The sequenced sample was peripheral blood mononuclear cells (PBMCs), obtained before the fourth cycle of nivolumab. All receptors come from a human donor with classical Hodgkin lymphoma.

This chain joins TRBV19 and TRBJ2-1, with a weak D call TRBD2 (6 bases). The CDR3 extends over 16 amino acids. V dropped 3 bases and J dropped 6 bases, with 18 bases sitting between them. Germline loops: CDR1 LNHDA, CDR2 SQIVND (reference sequence). The CDR3 protein is CASSMRGVGSANEQFF. The CDR3 nucleotides read TGTGCCAGTAGTATGCGAGGTGTCGGGAGTGCCAATGAGCAGTTCTTC.

The rearrangement uses TRBV13 and TRBJ2-1, with a weak D call TRBD1 (6 bases). The germline V gene encodes CDR1 PRHDT and CDR2 FYEKMQ (reference sequence). CDR3 length: 14 residues. Trimming shortened V by 0 bases and J by 8 bases, and 11 bases separated the two germline ends. The CDR3 DNA reads TGTGCCAGCAGCTTAGGGGGCTACAGGGATGAGCAGTTCTTC. Encoded protein: CASSLGGYRDEQFF.

The chain joins TRBV28 to TRBJ2-6; TRBD1 might be the D (5 bases). Trimming removed 6 bases at V and 0 bases at J, with 9 bases between. Germline CDR1 reads MDHEN; CDR2 reads SYDVKM. The CDR3 is 15 residues long. CDR3 nucleotides: TGTGCCAGCAGCTCAGGGAACTCTGGGGCCAACGTCCTGACTTTC. Translation: CASSSGNSGANVLTF.